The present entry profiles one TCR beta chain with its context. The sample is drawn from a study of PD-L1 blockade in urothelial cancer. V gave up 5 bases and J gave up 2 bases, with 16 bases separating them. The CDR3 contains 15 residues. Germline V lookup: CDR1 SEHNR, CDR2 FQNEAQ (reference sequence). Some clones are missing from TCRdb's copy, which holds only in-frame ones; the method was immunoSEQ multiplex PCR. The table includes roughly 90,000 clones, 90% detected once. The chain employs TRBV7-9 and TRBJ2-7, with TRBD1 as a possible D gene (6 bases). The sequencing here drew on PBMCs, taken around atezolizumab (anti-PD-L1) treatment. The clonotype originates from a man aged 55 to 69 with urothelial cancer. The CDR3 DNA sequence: TGTGCCAGCAGCGCATCCCAGGGGTGGACCTACGAGCAGTACTTC. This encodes CASSASQGWTYEQYF.